This T cell receptor (beta chain) came from a study of regulatory T cells in long-lasting Graves disease. This clonotype occurred many times. The antigen remains unidentified. The V end was cut by 3 bases, the J end by 5 bases, with 10 bases between. The CDR3 runs to 13 residues. The germline V gene encodes CDR1 SGHTA and CDR2 FQGNSA. The study, taken as a whole, reports: The work looked only at peripheral blood and did not look at thyroid tissue. Compared with new cases, persistent Graves' patients showed reduced TCR diversity. With persistent disease, TRBV28, TRBJ1-2 and TRBJ2-5 were the favored segments.

Time point indicated: newly diagnosed GD, antithyroid drugs for less than 3 months. Preparation of the TCR library used RNA extracted from PBMCs. For TCR beta, libraries came from iRepertoire HTBI primers and Arm-PCR of CDR3 regions. TCRdb re-called the multiplex PCR reads with MiXCR, one entry per CDR3 protein. Here the sample spans 510,000 or so distinct CDR3 sequences, approximately 12% being singletons. The same specimen was also included in a second study, on T cells in Graves' hyperthyroidism and ophthalmopathy. As that study records: Ophthalmopathy was predicted by the model a median of 6.5 months ahead of onset.

The sequences come from peripheral blood mononuclear cells (PBMCs), collected at new diagnosis, from a patient treated with antithyroid drugs. The chain recombines TRBV7-2 with TRBJ2-5; weak D call: TRBD1 (5 bases). This receptor was taken from a woman aged 25 to 39 with Graves disease. The CDR3 loop is CASSFRVGETQYF. The CDR3 bases are TGTGCCAGCAGCTTCAGGGTAGGGGAGACCCAGTACTTC.